The 30 T cell receptor beta chains reported below all come from one sample, sequenced in a study of cytomegalovirus exposure and HLA in healthy donors. The PCR made use of 60 Vbeta and 13 Jbeta primers. The data were produced by immunoSEQ multiplex PCR, yet TCRdb's version contains in-frame clones alone and is incomplete. Altogether just over 200,000 clones are present, roughly three quarters being singletons, with the ten largest covering about 1.7%. Sequenced material: PBMCs. These receptors originate from a man aged 45-65 years in good health and CMV-seronegative.

The chain links TRBV5-1 to TRBJ2-1; no firm D call. The CDR3 runs to 12 residues. The germline gives CDR1 SGHRS, CDR2 YFSETQ. The V end was cut by 4 bases, the J end by 10 bases, with 12 bases between. CDR3 DNA sequence: TGCGCCAGCAGCCTACCGAGGCCCGAGCAGTTCTTC. Encoded protein: CASSLPRPEQFF.

The chain combines TRBV7-2 with TRBJ2-3, with a weak D call TRBD1 (5 bases). This CDR3 is built from 13 residues. Per germline, CDR1 SGHTA and CDR2 FQGNSA. V lost 5 bases, J lost 12 bases, and 18 bases lay in between. The CDR3 nucleotides are TGTGCCAGCAGCCTCTATTGGGGCGATCCCCAGTATTTT. The encoded protein is CASSLYWGDPQYF.

CDR3 protein: CASSLRTTQDEQYF. Here the CDR3 DNA reads TGTGCCAGCAGCTTAAGGACTACACAAGACGAGCAGTACTTC. The genes are TRBV7-9 and TRBJ2-7; D might be TRBD2 (6 bases). This CDR3 is 14 amino acids long. CDR1 is SEHNR and CDR2 is FQNEAQ in the germline V gene (reference sequence). V lost 2 bases and J lost 5, with 13 bases in between.

This clone was detected only once. The chain recombines TRBV27 with TRBJ2-5, with D possibly TRBD1 on 5 matching bases. Germline CDR1 is MNHEY and CDR2 is SMNVEV (reference sequence). The germline V and J ends were trimmed by 8 bases and 2 bases, with 18 bases remaining between them. CDR3 length: 15 residues. Written as DNA, the CDR3 is TGTGCCAGCGGACACGGGTGGAGTGGGCAAGAGACCCAGTACTTC. Its translation is CASGHGWSGQETQYF.

The chain recombines TRBV5-6 with TRBJ2-2; 7 nucleotides match TRBD1. After removal of 6 bases from V and 4 bases from J, the junction contained 6 bases not matched to a gene. This CDR3 comprises 14 residues. Germline CDR1 and CDR2: SGHDT and YYEEEE. In nucleotides, the CDR3 is TGTGCCAGCACACGGGACAGACTCACCGGGGAGCTGTTTTTT. Translation gives CASTRDRLTGELFF.

The chain joins TRBV27 to TRBJ2-5; TRBD2 might be the D (5 bases). The J call is doubtful: the DNA matches TRBJ2-7 better. Germline values: CDR1 MNHEY, CDR2 SMNVEV (reference sequence). The CDR3 spans 14 residues. CDR3 nucleotides: TGTGCCAGCAGCCTTAGCGTGGGCTCCTACGAGCAGTACTTC. This codes for CASSLSVGSYEQYF.

The CDR3 spells CASWDSKIYGYTF. CDR3 DNA sequence: TGTGCCAGCTGGGACAGTAAGATCTATGGCTACACCTTC. The chain uses TRBV6-6 and TRBJ1-2; TRBD1 matches at 7 bases. Looked up from germline, CDR1 is MNHNY and CDR2 is SVGAGI (reference sequence). V dropped 8 bases and J dropped 4; count of bases not matched to a gene: 7. CDR3 length: 13 amino acids.

This chain uses TRBV11-2 with TRBJ2-7; D not certain. Per germline, CDR1 SGHAT and CDR2 FQNNGV. CDR3 length: 13 amino acids. V was shortened by 1 base and J by 2 bases, with 6 bases between the two germline ends. CDR3 nucleotide sequence: TGTGCCAGCAGCTTAGTACAGACCTACGAGCAGTACTTC. It yields the protein CASSLVQTYEQYF.

The chain has TRBV18 and TRBJ1-1, with D perhaps TRBD1 (5 bases). The V gene lost 3 bases and the J gene lost 0 bases, with 14 bases spanning the gap. The germline CDR1 and CDR2 sequences are KGHSH and LQKENI. This CDR3 is 16 amino acids long. CDR3 residues: CASSPRTLLLNTEAFF. As DNA, the CDR3 is TGTGCCAGCTCACCCAGGACACTGCTATTGAACACTGAAGCTTTCTTT.

The chain recombines TRBV30 with TRBJ1-2; 9 bases map to TRBD1. From germline, CDR1 is GTSNPN and CDR2 SVGIG (reference sequence). The junction had 13 bases not matched to a gene; V was cut back by 0 bases and J by 8 bases. The CDR3 spans 16 residues. The CDR3 region has the DNA TGTGCCTGGAGTGTACTGCCCGGACAGGGGCGAGAGGGCTACACCTTC. The encoded protein is CAWSVLPGQGREGYTF.

This clone has just one count. The rearrangement links TRBV28 to TRBJ1-5; D possibly corresponds to TRBD1 (5 bases). Germline CDR1 MDHEN, CDR2 SYDVKM. This CDR3 comprises 14 residues. V lost 6 bases to trimming and J lost 7 bases, with 16 bases between them. In nucleotides, the CDR3 is TGTGCCAGCAGCCTCCTAGTTGGGGGGCAGCCCCAGCATTTT. Its translation: CASSLLVGGQPQHF.

This chain links TRBV27 with TRBJ1-2, with 8 bases matching TRBD1. The length of the CDR3 is 15 residues. From germline, CDR1 is MNHEY and CDR2 SMNVEV (reference sequence). The V segment lost 5 bases and the J segment 3 bases; nucleotides outside the gene matches: 8. The CDR3 here is CASSPAETGDYGYTF. CDR3 sequence (DNA): TGTGCCAGCAGTCCGGCCGAGACAGGGGACTATGGCTACACCTTC.

The V call is TRBV28, the J call TRBJ2-3; D remains ambiguous. V gave up 6 bases and J gave up 1 base, with 14 bases separating them. Germline V gives CDR1 MDHEN, CDR2 SYDVKM. The CDR3 runs 15 residues. CDR3 region: CASSLPLSGTDTQYF. The CDR3 bases are TGTGCCAGCAGCCTTCCTCTAAGTGGCACAGATACGCAGTATTTT.

The rearrangement links TRBV28 to TRBJ2-1, with D unresolved. V dropped 5 bases and J dropped 3 bases, with 11 bases sitting between them. The length of the CDR3 is 14 residues. Germline lookup yields CDR1 MDHEN and CDR2 SYDVKM. CDR3 loop: CASSLPSGYNEQFF. In nucleotides, the CDR3 is TGTGCCAGCAGTCTCCCGAGTGGCTACAATGAGCAGTTCTTC.

The rearrangement joins TRBV6-5 to TRBJ1-1; no definite D call. The ends were cut back, 7 bases at V and 0 bases at J, with 9 bases in the middle. From germline, CDR1 is MNHEY and CDR2 SVGAGI. The CDR3 spans 13 residues. This chain's CDR3 is CASIQVMNTEAFF. The CDR3 DNA is TGTGCCAGCATTCAGGTAATGAACACTGAAGCTTTCTTT.

This chain uses TRBV6-5 with TRBJ1-1; TRBD1 agrees at 12 bases. CDR1 and CDR2 (germline): MNHEY, SVGAGI. The CDR3 length is 15 residues. V lost 6 bases to trimming and J lost 7 bases; unmatched junction nucleotides: 9. Written as DNA, the CDR3 is TGTGCCAGCAGGGCAGCCGGGACAGGGGGCTATGAAGCTTTCTTT. It translates to CASRAAGTGGYEAFF.

The genes are TRBV28 and TRBJ1-2; 7 positions match TRBD1. The germline gives CDR1 MDHEN, CDR2 SYDVKM. The CDR3 length is 15 residues. Unmatched junction bases numbered 6, after V lost 4 bases and J lost 1 base. CDR3 protein: CASSSTGTVNYGYTF. CDR3 sequence (DNA): TGTGCCAGCAGTTCCACCGGGACAGTTAACTATGGCTACACCTTC.

This chain links TRBV6-5 with TRBJ2-3; 9 bases are a match to TRBD1. The V gene end was trimmed by 10 bases and the J gene end by 3 bases; junction bases not matched to a gene: 5. CDR3 length: 13 residues. Germline-derived CDR1 and CDR2 are MNHEY and SVGAGI. The CDR3, as DNA: TGTGCCACCCGACAGGGGGGGACAGATACGCAGTATTTT. It encodes CATRQGGTDTQYF.

V is TRBV28 and J is TRBJ2-3; 7 bases agree with TRBD2. Germline CDR1 is MDHEN and CDR2 is SYDVKM. This CDR3 is 19 amino acids long. V was clipped by 4 bases and J by 1 base; unmatched bases: 17. The CDR3 region is CASSSRRSGTGLGTDTQYF. Written as DNA, the CDR3 is TGTGCCAGCAGTTCAAGGAGATCAGGAACCGGACTAGGCACAGATACGCAGTATTTT.

This clone has only a few counts. J is TRBJ2-5 and V is TRBV28; D perhaps matches TRBD1 (6 bases). The CDR3 consists of 16 residues. V was clipped by 7 bases and J by 5 bases, with 23 bases between them. Germline CDR1 MDHEN, CDR2 SYDVKM. CDR3 amino acids: CASNLLGAMPRETQYF. DNA of the CDR3: TGTGCCAGCAATCTATTGGGGGCGATGCCGAGGGAGACCCAGTACTTC.

The chain uses TRBV7-9 and TRBJ2-1, with D tentatively TRBD2 (6 bases). CDR3 length: 15 amino acids. Germline assignment: CDR1 SEHNR and CDR2 FQNEAQ (reference sequence). V was clipped by 1 base and J by 7 bases, with 14 bases between them. The CDR3 region is CASSLGLQEGNEQFF. The CDR3 bases are TGTGCCAGCAGCTTAGGACTCCAGGAGGGTAATGAGCAGTTCTTC.

Concerning this clone itself: The identical CDR3 is also encoded by other nucleotide sequences in the sample. The chain uses TRBV29-1 and TRBJ1-1, with D unclear. The CDR3 is made up of 11 amino acids. V dropped 7 bases and J dropped 1 base, with 7 bases sitting between them. The germline V gene has CDR1 SQVTM and CDR2 ANQGSEA. The CDR3 is CSATENTEAFF. The DNA of the CDR3 is TGCAGCGCGACTGAGAACACTGAAGCTTTCTTT. Combining the CDR3 with reference TRBV29-1 and TRBJ1-1 gives the whole variable domain SAVISQKPSRDICQRGTSLTIQCQVDSQVTMMFWYRQQPGQSLTLIATANQGSEATYESGFVIDKFPISRPNLTFSTLTVSNMSPEDSSIYLCSATENTEAFFGQGTRLTVV.

The V call is TRBV19, the J call TRBJ1-5; D might be TRBD1 (5 bases). Trimming stripped 3 bases from V and 5 bases from J, with 11 bases between. CDR3 length equals 14 residues. CDR1 is LNHDA, CDR2 SQIVND, per germline (reference sequence). The DNA of the CDR3 is TGTGCCAGTAGTATGAGTCAGGGCTATCAGCCCCAGCATTTT. The encoded protein is CASSMSQGYQPQHF.

This sequence joins TRBV27 and TRBJ2-1; 7 positions match TRBD2. Trimming took 3 bases from V and 7 from J; bases not matched to a gene: 15. CDR1 MNHEY and CDR2 SMNVEV come from the germline V gene (reference sequence). This CDR3 has 17 amino acids. CDR3 nucleotides: TGTGCCAGCAGTTTTGTTGGGAGGGCAGGCTTAGGGAATGAGCAGTTCTTC. Protein sequence: CASSFVGRAGLGNEQFF.

The rearrangement uses TRBV18 and TRBJ1-2, with 7 bases aligning to TRBD1. This CDR3 is 15 amino acids long. V lost 1 base and J lost 2; bases outside the gene matches: 4. CDR1 is KGHSH, CDR2 LQKENI, per germline. The CDR3 bases are TGTGCCAGCTCACCACGACAGGGAGAGAACTATGGCTACACCTTC. Translated, it gives CASSPRQGENYGYTF.

This clone was seen more than once but under ten times. The chain carries TRBV5-1 and TRBJ2-1; TRBD1 agrees at 10 bases. The J segment lost 7 bases and the V segment lost 6 bases, leaving 10 bases of the junction unmatched. The germline CDR1 and CDR2 sequences are SGHRS and YFSETQ. CDR3 length: 15 residues. The CDR3 is CASNAHGTGANEQFF. DNA of the CDR3: TGCGCCAGCAATGCGCACGGGACAGGGGCAAATGAGCAGTTCTTC.

The V gene is TRBV6-4, the J gene TRBJ2-2, with D unresolved. Trimming removed 3 bases at V and 7 bases at J, with 9 bases between. Looked up from germline, CDR1 is MRHNA and CDR2 is SNTAGT. This CDR3 comprises 13 residues. CDR3 residues: CASSDSQSGELFF. The CDR3 region has the DNA TGTGCCAGCAGTGATTCACAGAGCGGGGAGCTGTTTTTT.

The V gene is TRBV4-1, the J gene TRBJ1-3; D might be TRBD1 (5 bases). This CDR3 is built from 14 residues. The germline V gene encodes CDR1 MGHRA and CDR2 YSYEKL. Trimming shortened V by 4 bases and J by 0 bases, and 7 bases separated the two germline ends. CDR3 in DNA: TGCGCCAGCAGCCTAGACAGCTCTGGAAACACCATATATTTT. Its translation is CASSLDSSGNTIYF.

The chain carries TRBV5-6 and TRBJ2-2; 11 bases fit TRBD2. Germline V gives CDR1 SGHDT, CDR2 YYEEEE. J gave up 4 bases and V 3 bases, and 14 bases lay outside the gene matches. The CDR3 runs to 19 residues. For the CDR3, the DNA is TGTGCCAGCAGCTGGCGCGCGTACACTAGCGGGAGAGGCACCGGGGAGCTGTTTTTT. As protein: CASSWRAYTSGRGTGELFF.

The CDR3 sequence is CASSPRTGVRAEETQYF. The CDR3 nucleotides read TGTGCCAGCAGCCCGCGCACGGGTGTGAGGGCGGAAGAGACCCAGTACTTC. The rearrangement links TRBV7-9 to TRBJ2-5; a possible D gene is TRBD2 (5 bases). The V gene's germline CDR1 is SEHNR and CDR2 FQNEAQ (reference sequence). The CDR3 totals 17 residues. V was clipped by 5 bases and J by 3 bases, with 22 bases between them.